Sequencing of this T cell receptor (beta chain) was carried out in a study of cytomegalovirus exposure and HLA in healthy donors. PCR primers comprised 60 Vbeta and 13 Jbeta primers. Profiling relied on immunoSEQ multiplex PCR, and the TCRdb table lists in-frame clones only, not all of them. The data contain fewer than 200,000 clones, approximately 76% of them seen just once; the ten biggest clones take up over 1.1%. General study points: A later analysis, which compared TCR beta chains of equal frequency, found the HLA-associated ones more clonally expanded.

With 0 bases removed from V and 0 bases from J, the gap between germline ends came to 11 bases. Germline V CDR1 and CDR2: MNHEY, SVGAGI. The CDR3 extends over 16 amino acids. At the time of sampling, donors were nominally healthy, though unrecorded immune exposures were likely. A remark on this clone: The antigen is unknown.

The sequenced material came from PBMCs. The receptor's source is a man aged 55 to 70 in good health and CMV-seronegative. The genes are TRBV6-5 and TRBJ2-5; D unresolved. This CDR3 reads CASSYSTWSYQETQYF. In nucleotides, the CDR3 is TGTGCCAGCAGTTACTCGACATGGTCGTACCAAGAGACCCAGTACTTC.